The 2 T cell receptor beta chains listed next were all sequenced from one sample in a study of human T cells and chemical hapten exposure (dated by TCRdb to the early 2020s). Receptors were amplified or captured by RACE. Sequencing instrument: NextSeq 500. TCRdb's own reprocessing of the public reads used fastp at Q25 and MiXCR and kept productive beta chains. All rows with the same CDR3 protein become a single entry with the most common DNA and genes. This sample holds roughly 50,000 distinct CDR3 sequences; approximately 9.7% were observed only once. Approximately 9.7% of the sample is held by the ten biggest clonotypes. The intended sense of this specimen's time point label: pre-sensitization, week 0. This specimen's treatment or condition label, interpreted: therapeutic diphenylcyclopropenone sensitization with weekly scalp DPC. Total RNA was extracted from unfractionated whole blood collected in Tempus Blood RNA tubes.

The sample in question was whole blood, obtained in connection with sensitization to the hapten diphenylcyclopropenone (DPC). All receptors come from a woman aged 25-40 years with alopecia areata. Some clones in this sample may be carry-over from other donors' samples.

This chain uses TRBV14 with TRBJ2-7, with 7 bases aligning to TRBD1. V was clipped by 4 bases and J by 4 bases; unmatched bases: 4. CDR1 and CDR2 from the germline V gene are SGHDN and FVKESK. This CDR3 spans 13 amino acids. Here the CDR3 reads CASSLRQGYEQYF. The CDR3, as DNA: TGTGCCAGCAGCCTCCGACAGGGATACGAGCAGTACTTC.

The V gene is TRBV7-2, the J gene TRBJ1-5; D possibly corresponds to TRBD1 (6 bases). Germline assignment: CDR1 SGHTA and CDR2 FQGNSA. This CDR3 spans 14 amino acids. V shed 5 bases and J shed 11 bases, with 19 bases lying between them. This CDR3 is CASSPGGQQLAQHF. CDR3 DNA sequence: TGTGCCAGCAGCCCCGGAGGACAGCAGCTGGCCCAGCATTTT.